This T cell receptor (beta chain) came from a study of T cells in Graves' hyperthyroidism and ophthalmopathy (dated by TCRdb to about 2019). For the wider study: Peripheral blood was collected at initial diagnosis, before any treatment. Prospective prediction of ophthalmopathy was tested in an independent validation cohort of about 19 hyperthyroidism patients and some 17 patients who later progressed to ophthalmopathy. After sampling, hyperthyroidism patients received methimazole starting at 30 mg daily, and ophthalmopathy patients received high-dose intravenous methylprednisolone. TCR Vbeta CDR3 sequencing of approximately 140 peripheral blood samples (43 ophthalmopathy, roughly 72 hyperthyroidism and 17 progressor patients) is reported in the paper. To identify TCR V-J signatures that set the groups apart, the researchers used a discovery cohort of 95 to 100 patients, made up of about 44 with Graves' ophthalmopathy and 57 with stable Graves' hyperthyroidism. In addition, the study compared T-cell repertoires in thyroid tissue and in blood from a handful of Graves' hyperthyroidism patients. The 85 to 100 discovery patients were randomly split 7:3 into training and test sets.

From a lookup of the germline V gene, CDR1 and CDR2 are SGHTA and FQGTGA. The CDR3 spans 16 residues, from the cysteine through the phenylalanine. Solely the CDR3 DNA is kept, with 48 bases framed from the first base. The junction shows trimming of 5 bases on V and 0 bases on J, plus 16 bases between the germline ends. General findings and caveats noted by the study authors: In validation, the model predicted progression to ophthalmopathy with approximately 71% sensitivity and roughly 75% specificity, a median of 6.5 months before onset. A 13 V-J signature model separated ophthalmopathy from stable hyperthyroidism, with just over 85% sensitivity and just under 84% specificity in cross-validation and 80%/75% in testing. Most expanded thyroid clonotypes (frequency above 0.001) were also found in blood, which suggests that blood repertoires may mirror thyroid immune responses. Sample size was not statistically predetermined, and investigators were not blinded to group allocation.

The TCR beta CDR3 regions were amplified from RNA transcripts. The first round of RT-PCR for the TCR CDR3 was performed with the HTBI primer set and the Qiagen OneStep RT-PCR kit. The libraries were constructed in a second round of multiplex PCR and then size-selected and purified. The libraries were sequenced on an Illumina HiSeq2000 using paired-end 100 bp reads. On the study's bioinformatics: Raw data were processed with SOAPnuke, discarding reads with adapters, uncalled bases, mean Phred below 15, or no exact constant-primer or identifier match. High-quality paired reads were merged using COPE v1.2.5, and each unique nucleotide sequence was defined as a clonotype. MiTCR v1.1 was used to align the clonotypes against IMGT TRBV, TRBD and TRBJ reference segments. The analysis included only V-J combinations with a frequency above 0.0001, which together covered approximately 99% of the repertoires. The TCS score was defined as the ratio of F50 (clonal expansion) to E x V (chaos), calculated using BLOSUM62-based TCRdist between CDR3 peptides within each V-J. Welch's t-statistics and random forest reduced fewer than 550 V-J features to around 14, which were used in a naive Bayes classifier (R e1071). TCRdb redid the processing of the public reads, applying fastp at Q25 and MiXCR, and retained in-frame beta chains. CDR3 protein sequences are deduplicated, and each keeps its most common genes and DNA. The V and J calls and clone size are TCRdb's, not the authors'. This sample has over 250,000 distinct CDR3 sequences in its table, and about a sixth of those were observed once. The ten largest clones add up to over 45% of the sample.

This clonotype was seen a handful of times. Its binding antigen is unknown. Within one base of it there is no much larger clone, and no base qualities were kept. Ophthalmopathy patients had moderately to severely active disease, Clinical Activity Score of at least 3, NOSPECS grade of at least 4, and duration under 3 months. Exclusion was applied to patients with uncontrolled infections, other autoimmune diseases, pregnancy or lactation. Diagnoses were based on clinical symptoms, serum thyroxine and TRAb, thyroid ultrasound and orbital computed tomography. PBMCs were isolated from 10 ml of fresh peripheral blood by Ficoll-Paque density gradient centrifugation. Total RNA was extracted with Trizol reagent, and quality was checked on an Agilent 2100 Bioanalyzer.

Sequencing used blood. This sequence uses TRBV7-3 and TRBJ1-1; the D gene cannot be resolved reliably. The receptor was isolated from a woman aged 60-75 years with Graves' ophthalmopathy. The CDR3 sequence is CASSPTRAIMNTEAFF. The sequenced DNA is TGTGCCAGCAGCCCAACAAGGGCAATTATGAACACTGAAGCTTTCTTT.